The T cell receptor beta chain described here comes from a study of beta chain features in type 1 diabetes. The investigators reverse transcribed all of the isolated RNA, so they sequenced expressed TCRB transcripts. Sequenced by immunoSEQ multiplex PCR; TCRdb stores in-frame clones only, minus some. Here the sample spans hundreds of thousands of clones, around 15% being singletons. This clone was observed a handful of times. Antigen unknown. Broader study findings: In every one of the four CD4+ subsets, TCRB CDR3s were moderately but significantly shorter in Type 1 diabetes patients.

This TCR came from a young man in good health. Sequencing was carried out using naive CD4+ T cells from blood.

Here the CDR3 DNA reads TGTGCCATCAGTGGTCAACAGGGCTTTTATAACTATGGCTACACCTTC. It codes for CAISGQQGFYNYGYTF. V and J are TRBV10-3 and TRBJ1-2, with D maybe TRBD1 (6 bases). Germline CDR1 and CDR2: ENHRY and SYGVKD. The CDR3 sequence is 16 residues long. Between the trimmed V and J ends, which lost 4 bases and 1 base, there was a span of 16 bases.